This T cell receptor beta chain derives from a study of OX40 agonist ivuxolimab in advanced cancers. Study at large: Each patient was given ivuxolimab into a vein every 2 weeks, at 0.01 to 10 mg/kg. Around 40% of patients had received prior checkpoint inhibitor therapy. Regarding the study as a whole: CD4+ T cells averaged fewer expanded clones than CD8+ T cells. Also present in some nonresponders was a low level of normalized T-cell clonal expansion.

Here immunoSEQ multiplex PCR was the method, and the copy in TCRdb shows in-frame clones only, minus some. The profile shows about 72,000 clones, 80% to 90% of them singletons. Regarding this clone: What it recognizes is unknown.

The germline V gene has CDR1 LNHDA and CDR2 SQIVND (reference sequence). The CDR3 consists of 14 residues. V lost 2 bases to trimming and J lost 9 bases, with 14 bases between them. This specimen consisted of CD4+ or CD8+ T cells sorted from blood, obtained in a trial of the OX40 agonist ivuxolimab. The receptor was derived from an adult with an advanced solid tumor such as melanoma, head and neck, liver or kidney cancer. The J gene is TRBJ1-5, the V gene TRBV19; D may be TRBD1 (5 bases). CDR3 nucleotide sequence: TGTGCCAGTAGTATACCTTCTGGGGGAACGCCCCAGCATTTT. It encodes CASSIPSGGTPQHF.